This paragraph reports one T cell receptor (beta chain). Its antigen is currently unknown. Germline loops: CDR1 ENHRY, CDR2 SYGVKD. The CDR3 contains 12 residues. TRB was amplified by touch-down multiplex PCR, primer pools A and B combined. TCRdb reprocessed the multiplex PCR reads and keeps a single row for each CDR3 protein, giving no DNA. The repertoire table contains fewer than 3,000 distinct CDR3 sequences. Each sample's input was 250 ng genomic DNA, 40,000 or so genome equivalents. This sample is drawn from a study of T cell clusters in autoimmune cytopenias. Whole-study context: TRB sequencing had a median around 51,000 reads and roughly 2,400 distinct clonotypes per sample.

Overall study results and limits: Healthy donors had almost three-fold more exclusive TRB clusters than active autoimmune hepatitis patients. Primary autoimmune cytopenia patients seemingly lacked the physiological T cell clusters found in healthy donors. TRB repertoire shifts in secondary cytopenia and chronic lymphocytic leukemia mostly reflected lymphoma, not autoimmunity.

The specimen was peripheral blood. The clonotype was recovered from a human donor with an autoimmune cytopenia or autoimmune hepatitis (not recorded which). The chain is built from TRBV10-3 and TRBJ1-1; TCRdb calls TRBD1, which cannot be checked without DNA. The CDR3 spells CAISLQGTEAFF.